These 19 T cell receptor beta chains were all obtained from the same sample, sequenced in a study of cytomegalovirus exposure and HLA in healthy donors (dated by TCRdb to about 2017). The library was generated by the immunoSEQ multiplex PCR assay. A mixture of 60 forward primers for TCR Vbeta segments and 13 reverse primers for TCR Jbeta segments was used in the multiplex PCR. Entries here come from immuneACCESS through TCRdb and include only in-frame sequences with V and J called. Some clones fail to appear in such tables; in the studies checked, an unresolved V gene covers under half of the shortfall, and the cause of the remainder is unknown. A total of about 170,000 clones appear in this sample, more than 75% of them only once. About 2.4% of the sample is in the top ten clones. The sequenced sample was PBMCs. Every receptor here comes from a man aged 30-40 years in good health and CMV-seropositive.

This chain links TRBV11-2 with TRBJ1-1, with a possible D match to TRBD1 (6 bases). V was pared by 3 bases and J by 2 bases, with 16 bases between. The CDR3 sequence is 16 residues long. Per germline, CDR1 SGHAT and CDR2 FQNNGV. The DNA of the CDR3 is TGTGCCAGCAGCTTCCAGGGGAGCTTCGCTAACACTGAAGCTTTCTTT. This codes for CASSFQGSFANTEAFF.

This chain uses TRBV11-3 with TRBJ2-7; 10 bases are shared with TRBD1. Germline assignment: CDR1 SGHNT and CDR2 YENEEA. This CDR3 is built from 15 residues. V was pared by 5 bases and J by 0 bases, with 4 bases of the junction left unmatched. CDR3 sequence: CASSPGQGSSYEQYV. DNA of the CDR3: TGTGCCAGCAGCCCGGGACAGGGGAGCTCCTACGAGCAGTACGTC.

The chain employs TRBV7-2 and TRBJ1-1, with 7 bases lining up with TRBD1. Germline assignment: CDR1 SGHTA and CDR2 FQGNSA. The CDR3 length is 14 residues. V lost 4 bases, J lost 1 base, and 3 bases stayed unmatched. The CDR3 region is CASSSRDRNTEAFF. Written as DNA, the CDR3 is TGTGCCAGCAGCTCCCGGGACAGGAACACTGAAGCTTTCTTT.

The chain couples TRBV19 to TRBJ1-1; TRBD1 aligns across 7 bases. Trimming removed 6 bases from V and 3 bases from J; junction bases left unmatched: 10. CDR1 LNHDA and CDR2 SQIVND come from the germline V gene (reference sequence). The CDR3 totals 15 residues. CDR3 sequence (DNA): TGTGCCAGTAGCCCCCGACAGGGAGTCTACACTGAAGCTTTCTTT. Amino acids: CASSPRQGVYTEAFF.

The V call is TRBV6-5, the J call TRBJ2-5; TRBD2 agrees at 8 bases. The CDR3 is 15 amino acids. The germline gives CDR1 MNHEY, CDR2 SVGAGI. Trimming took 4 bases from V and 5 from J; bases not matched to a gene: 9. The CDR3 is CASSSGAGGLETQYF. CDR3 DNA: TGTGCCAGCAGTTCGGGTGCGGGGGGCCTGGAGACCCAGTACTTC.

CDR3 bases: TGTGCCAGCCGACAAGGCGGGAGAACAGATACGCAGTATTTT. Translation gives CASRQGGRTDTQYF. The chain joins TRBV6-5 to TRBJ2-3, with 7 bases aligning to TRBD2. J gave up 3 bases and V 8 bases, and 8 bases lay outside the gene matches. The CDR3 runs 14 residues. Germline V CDR1 and CDR2: MNHEY, SVGAGI.

This clone has more than one count but fewer than ten. The rearrangement uses TRBV28 and TRBJ1-1; TRBD1 is a possible D gene (6 bases). The CDR3 has 12 residues. Per germline, CDR1 MDHEN and CDR2 SYDVKM. The V end was cut by 5 bases, the J end by 7 bases, with 11 bases between. The CDR3 reads CASSGQLYEAFF. The CDR3 DNA sequence: TGTGCCAGCAGTGGACAGCTCTATGAAGCTTTCTTT.

The rearrangement links TRBV4-3 to TRBJ2-3; 9 positions match TRBD1. This CDR3 region has 15 residues. The V gene's germline CDR1 is LGHNA and CDR2 YSLEER. With 4 bases clipped from V and 4 bases from J, the junction kept 6 bases outside the gene matches. The CDR3 loop reads CASSLRDRDPDTQYF. CDR3 sequence (DNA): TGCGCCAGCAGCCTCCGGGACAGGGACCCAGATACGCAGTATTTT.

The chain links TRBV9 to TRBJ2-1, with 7 bases identical to TRBD2. Looked up from germline, CDR1 is SGDLS and CDR2 is YYNGEE. V lost 0 bases to trimming and J lost 2 bases; unmatched junction nucleotides: 2. The CDR3 is 15 amino acids. The DNA of the CDR3 is TGTGCCAGCAGCGTAGCGGGACTACCCTACAATGAGCAGTTCTTC. This sequence encodes CASSVAGLPYNEQFF.

There are a few counts of this clone. The chain uses TRBV5-1 and TRBJ1-4; D gene ambiguous. CDR1 and CDR2 from the germline V gene are SGHRS and YFSETQ. The CDR3 sequence is 15 residues long. Deletions cut 4 bases from V and 0 bases from J, with 10 bases between. CDR3 DNA: TGCGCCAGCAGCCCTGAACCGGCAACTAATGAAAAACTGTTTTTT. This gives the protein CASSPEPATNEKLFF.

V and J are TRBV7-9 and TRBJ2-3; D gene unclear. The germline V gene has CDR1 SEHNR and CDR2 FQNEAQ (reference sequence). Trimming took 4 bases from V and 8 from J, leaving 25 bases between them. The length of the CDR3 is 17 residues. CDR3 region: CASSSTVTTVGVGTQYF. The CDR3 DNA reads as TGTGCCAGCAGCTCCACCGTAACCACAGTTGGTGTCGGTACGCAGTATTTT.

The DNA for the CDR3 is TGTGCCAGCAGCGTAGTGGCAGGGGCTTTCAATGAGCAGTTCTTC. Amino acids: CASSVVAGAFNEQFF. The chain recombines TRBV9 with TRBJ2-1; tentatively, D is TRBD1 (6 bases). The CDR3 is made up of 15 amino acids. In germline, CDR1 is SGDLS, CDR2 YYNGEE. V lost 0 bases and J 6 bases, leaving 13 bases between the germline ends.

The chain couples TRBV25-1 to TRBJ1-3, with 7 bases matching TRBD1. The CDR3 is 13 amino acids. V lost 11 bases and J lost 0; bases outside the gene matches: 4. Germline CDR1 and CDR2: MGHDK and SYGVNS. The CDR3 reads CAVRGTSGNTIYF. CDR3 sequence (DNA): TGTGCCGTCAGGGGGACCTCTGGAAACACCATATATTTT.

This sequence joins TRBV2 and TRBJ2-1; tentative D call: TRBD1 (5 bases). Germline CDR1 and CDR2: SNHLY and FYNNEI. The CDR3 is made up of 14 amino acids. The V gene lost 6 bases and the J gene lost 7 bases, with 16 bases spanning the gap. The CDR3 protein is CASRPDTDRNEQFF. The CDR3 DNA reads TGTGCCAGCAGGCCAGACACAGACAGAAATGAGCAGTTCTTC.

The rearrangement uses TRBV10-1 and TRBJ2-2; perhaps TRBD1 as D (6 bases). This CDR3 spans 14 amino acids. Trimming removed 6 bases from V and 3 bases from J, with 11 bases in between. CDR1 and CDR2 from the germline V gene are WNHNN and SYGVQD (reference sequence). The CDR3 bases are TGCGCCAGCAGAACAGGGTCGGACACCGGGGAGCTGTTTTTT. It encodes CASRTGSDTGELFF.

The table lists this clone with a count of one. V usage is TRBV4-3 and J usage is TRBJ2-1; no firm D call. CDR3 length: 18 amino acids. V was pared by 5 bases and J by 0 bases, with 20 bases between. Germline assignment: CDR1 LGHNA and CDR2 YSLEER. The CDR3 reads CASSTKISVPSSYNEQFF. Written as DNA, the CDR3 is TGCGCCAGCAGCACCAAGATATCAGTCCCAAGCTCCTACAATGAGCAGTTCTTC.

This sequence joins TRBV6-5 and TRBJ2-2, with 10 bases that match TRBD2. Germline V gives CDR1 MNHEY, CDR2 SVGAGI. The CDR3 extends over 15 amino acids. With V trimmed by 2 bases and J by 5 bases, 2 bases remained unmatched. CDR3 loop: CASSYLAGVTGELFF. The CDR3 region has the DNA TGTGCCAGCAGTTACCTAGCGGGAGTTACCGGGGAGCTGTTTTTT.

V usage is TRBV19 and J usage is TRBJ2-6; 8 bases agree with TRBD2. The J segment lost 0 bases and the V segment lost 4 bases, leaving 5 bases of the junction unmatched. This CDR3 has 17 amino acids. The germline V gene has CDR1 LNHDA and CDR2 SQIVND (reference sequence). The CDR3 region is CASSTGTRGSGANVLTF. The CDR3 DNA sequence: TGTGCCAGTAGTACCGGGACTAGGGGCTCTGGGGCCAACGTCCTGACTTTC.

The V gene is TRBV18, the J gene TRBJ1-1; possible D gene TRBD1, 5 bases. The V end lost 0 bases, the J end lost 3 bases, and 17 bases lay between the germline ends. In germline, CDR1 is KGHSH, CDR2 LQKENI. This CDR3 is built from 17 residues. CDR3 sequence: CASSPPEGSDIYTEAFF. CDR3 nucleotide sequence: TGTGCCAGCTCACCACCGGAGGGGTCAGACATATACACTGAAGCTTTCTTT.